Following are 7 T cell receptor beta chains from one sample sequenced in a study of shared clonotypes between healthy human individuals (TCRdb year 2020). The method was the immunoSEQ multiplex PCR assay. This immuneACCESS table, as held by TCRdb, lists in-frame sequences with V and J called but not all clones. Of the missing ones, under half trace to an unresolved V gene in checked studies; the others have no known cause. This sample gives approximately 2.5 million clones in total; around nine tenths of them show up just once. Around 0.14% of the sample belongs to the ten largest clones. Specimen: naive CD4+ T cells sorted from blood. This specimen's cell subset or site label, per the study, means: CD45RA+ positively selected. The receptors were gathered from a young man in good health.

Concerning this clone itself: Other DNA sequences from this sample encode an identical CDR3 as well. The chain couples TRBV6-1 to TRBJ1-2, with D possibly matching TRBD1 (5 bases). In germline, CDR1 is MNHNS, CDR2 SASEGT. The V end was cut by 2 bases, the J end by 6 bases, with 7 bases between. This CDR3 comprises 12 residues. The CDR3 region has the DNA TGTGCCAGCAGTGAATCAGGGAATGGCTACACCTTC. This codes for CASSESGNGYTF.

V gene TRBV6-1 combines with J gene TRBJ1-5; 10 nucleotides line up with TRBD1. Germline trimming cut 4 bases from V and 0 bases from J; bases unmatched to any gene: 15. This CDR3 is built from 20 residues. From germline, CDR1 is MNHNS and CDR2 SASEGT. In nucleotides, the CDR3 is TGTGCCAGCAGTGCCCTGACAGGGGGCCTCTATACTATTAGCAATCAGCCCCAGCATTTT. Translation: CASSALTGGLYTISNQPQHF.

The CDR3 coding sequence is TGTGCCACCAGCCTCGGGACTAGCGGGAGTGGGAGCTCCTACAATGAGCAGTTCTTC. Encoded protein: CATSLGTSGSGSSYNEQFF. This rearrangement joins TRBV15 to TRBJ2-1, with 14 positions matching TRBD2. The CDR3 is 19 residues long. Trimming at V came to 5 bases and at J to 0 bases, leaving 9 bases not matched to a gene. Germline V gene data show CDR1 as LNHNV and CDR2 as YYDKDF (reference sequence).

The rearrangement uses TRBV11-2 and TRBJ2-7, with D uncertain. Germline assignment: CDR1 SGHAT and CDR2 FQNNGV. The germline V and J ends were trimmed by 2 bases and 7 bases, with 6 bases remaining between them. The CDR3 contains 11 residues. The CDR3 nucleotides are TGTGCCAGCAGCTTATACTGGGAGCAGTACTTC. Protein product: CASSLYWEQYF. The variable domain in full, with the rest retrieved from reference TRBV11-2 and TRBJ2-7, is EAGVAQSPRYKIIEKRQSVAFWCNPISGHATLYWYQQILGQGPKLLIQFQNNGVVDDSQLPKDRFSAERLKGVDSTLKIQPAKLEDSAVYLCASSLYWEQYFGPGTRLTVT.

A few counts support this clone. The chain carries TRBV18 and TRBJ1-1; perhaps TRBD1 as D (6 bases). Germline V gene sequence: CDR1 KGHSH, CDR2 LQKENI. V was trimmed by 2 bases and J by 3 bases, leaving 16 bases between them. The CDR3 totals 16 residues. The CDR3 protein is CASSPANGGEDTEAFF. CDR3 in DNA: TGTGCCAGCTCACCAGCCAATGGGGGCGAGGACACTGAAGCTTTCTTT.

The chain joins TRBV30 to TRBJ1-6; 9 bases are a match to TRBD1. V lost 0 bases, J lost 0 bases, and 15 bases stayed unmatched. The CDR3 contains 21 residues. In germline, CDR1 is GTSNPN, CDR2 SVGIG (reference sequence). The CDR3 DNA follows: TGTGCCTGGAGTGTGTTTACTGGGACAGGGAACAAGAGCTCCTATAATTCACCCCTCCACTTT. It is translated as CAWSVFTGTGNKSSYNSPLHF.

The J gene is TRBJ2-2, the V gene TRBV6-6, with D possibly being TRBD1 or TRBD2 (5 bases each). In germline, CDR1 is MNHNY, CDR2 SVGAGI (reference sequence). Trimming pared 7 bases from V and 0 bases from J, leaving 15 bases between. The CDR3 is 16 residues long. In DNA, the CDR3 is TGTGCCAGCACCAAGAGTGGGGGAACGAACACCGGGGAGCTGTTTTTT. Encoded protein: CASTKSGGTNTGELFF.